These T cell receptor beta chains were read from a single sample in a study of T-cell reconstitution after alpha-beta-depleted transplantation in children. Via MiXCR, TCRdb re-called the PCR reads, giving one row per CDR3 protein. The table shows 700,000 to 850,000 distinct CDR3 sequences, with 15% to 20% occurring only once. The sample here was PBMCs, mostly from graft donor cells, taken 360 days after TCRalphabeta/CD19-depleted stem cell transplant. Source of these receptors: a male patient younger than 18 who had a stem cell transplant for acute lymphoblastic leukemia, so the T cells may come from the graft donor. The CDR3 runs from the conserved cysteine through the conserved F or W. The order of the fields is CDR3 length, D gene, clone size, J gene, V gene, CDR3 DNA, CDR3 protein. The D gene is left open where the match is weak. Rows may omit the clone size; those that give it use once, few, many or a size class.

15,TRBD1,NA,TRBJ2-1,TRBV5-1,TGCGCCAGCAGCTTGTGGACAGGGTCCGGCAATGAGCAGTTCTTC,CASSLWTGSGNEQFF
15,TRBD2,few,TRBJ2-7,TRBV15,TGTGCCACCAGCAGAGGACTAGCGGGAGAGGGGGAGCAGTACTTC,CATSRGLAGEGEQYF
18,NA,NA,TRBJ1-5,TRBV6-2/TRBV6-3,TGTGCCAGCAGTTACGTTACAAACAGCCTATATAGCAATCAGCCCCAGCATTTT,CASSYVTNSLYSNQPQHF
14,TRBD2,few,TRBJ2-7,TRBV5-1,TGCGCCAGCAGCCCCACCGGGACTAGGGACGAGCAGTACTTC,CASSPTGTRDEQYF
14,NA,NA,TRBJ1-1,TRBV24-1,TGTGCCACCAGTGATCCGAGGACAAAAGCTGAAGCTTTCTTT,CATSDPRTKAEAFF
17,TRBD2,few,TRBJ2-1,TRBV4-1,TGCGCCAGCAGCCAAGGTAGGGGACTAGCGAAAAACAATGAGCAGTTCTTC,CASSQGRGLAKNNEQFF
15,NA,NA,TRBJ2-4,TRBV13,TGTGCCAGCAGCCCTCCGTCCCTAGCCAAAAACATTCAGTACTTC,CASSPPSLAKNIQYF
15,TRBD1,few,TRBJ2-7,TRBV29-1,TGCAGCGTTGAAGGCCGGACAGGGTTAGACCACGAGCAGTACTTC,CSVEGRTGLDHEQYF
16,TRBD2,few,TRBJ2-1,TRBV4-1,TGCGCCAGCAGCCACGGAATAGCGGGAGTGGGCAATGAGCAGTTCTTC,CASSHGIAGVGNEQFF
17,NA,few,TRBJ2-7,TRBV12-5,TGTGCTAGTGGTTTGGTACCAGGGTCCTTACTTTCCTACGAGCAGTACTTC,CASGLVPGSLLSYEQYF
15,NA,few,TRBJ2-1,TRBV29-1,TGCAGCGTTGCTCTGGGGGGCTATTGGTACAATGAGCAGTTCTTC,CSVALGGYWYNEQFF
17,NA,few,TRBJ2-5,TRBV3-1,TGTGCCAGCAGCCAAGTAAACAGGGGGGGGTCCCAAGAGACCCAGTACTTC,CASSQVNRGGSQETQYF
16,NA,NA,TRBJ2-7,TRBV7-9,TGTGCCAGCATCCCCAGGGGACGGGACGGCGACTACGAGCAGTACTTC,CASIPRGRDGDYEQYF
16,NA,NA,TRBJ2-5,TRBV5-1,TGCGCCAGCAGGGATCGTGGGGGGCGACTTCGAGAGACCCAGTACTTC,CASRDRGGRLRETQYF
16,TRBD2,NA,TRBJ2-7,TRBV24-1,TGTGCCACCAGTGACCCCGGAGGGACTAGCGGCTACGAGCAGTACTTC,CATSDPGGTSGYEQYF
14,TRBD1,NA,TRBJ2-7,TRBV19,TGTGCCAGTAACCCGGGACAGGGATTTTCCGAGCAGTACTTC,CASNPGQGFSEQYF
15,TRBD2,many,TRBJ2-7,TRBV7-2,TGTGCCAGCAGCTTAGTGGGGGGGACCTCCTACGAGCAGTACTTC,CASSLVGGTSYEQYF
15,NA,few,TRBJ1-4,TRBV5-1,TGCGCCAGCAGCTTGGAACCTCGCGGGGATGAAAAACTGTTTTTT,CASSLEPRGDEKLFF
13,NA,NA,TRBJ1-1,TRBV29-1,TGCAGCGTTGAGGGGTCTGGGAACACTGAAGCTTTCTTT,CSVEGSGNTEAFF
16,TRBD1,few,TRBJ2-6,TRBV10-2,TGCGCCAGCAGTGAGACAGGGGGTTCTGGGGCCAACGTCCTGACTTTC,CASSETGGSGANVLTF
16,TRBD2,few,TRBJ2-5,TRBV15,TGTGCCACCAGCAGAGGGACTAGCGGGAACCAAGAGACCCAGTACTTC,CATSRGTSGNQETQYF
14,NA,few,TRBJ1-2,TRBV7-9,TGTGCCAGCAGCTTCTCGACGGCTAACTATGGCTACACCTTC,CASSFSTANYGYTF
14,NA,NA,TRBJ2-5,TRBV7-8,TGTGCCAGCAGCCCAACGAAGTTCCAAGAGACCCAGTACTTC,CASSPTKFQETQYF
15,NA,NA,TRBJ1-2,TRBV6-1,TGTGCCAGCAGTGAAGATTCGGAATGGAAAGATGGCTACACCTTC,CASSEDSEWKDGYTF
14,NA,NA,TRBJ2-3,TRBV5-1,TGCGCCAGCAGCCAAAGGACAGCGGCAGATACGCAGTATTTT,CASSQRTAADTQYF
14,NA,many,TRBJ2-1,TRBV24-1,TGTGCCACCAGTGATCAGGACAGCCGGGGAGGGCAGTTCTTC,CATSDQDSRGGQFF
17,TRBD2,many,TRBJ2-1,TRBV12-3/TRBV12-4,TGTGCCAGCAGTTTAGCCTCGGGGTGGGGGGGTTACAATGAGCAGTTCTTC,CASSLASGWGGYNEQFF
15,NA,NA,TRBJ2-1,TRBV7-3,TGTGCCAGCAGCTCCAGGAGGACAAATGACAATGAGCAGTTCTTC,CASSSRRTNDNEQFF
14,TRBD1,NA,TRBJ1-2,TRBV29-1,TGCAGCGTTGGTCCGGGACAGGTGAACTATGGCTACACCTTC,CSVGPGQVNYGYTF
13,NA,many,TRBJ2-5,TRBV7-9,TGTGCCAGCAGCTCCTGGAGGCAAGAGACCCAGTACTTC,CASSSWRQETQYF
14,NA,NA,TRBJ2-3,TRBV4-2,TGTGCCAGCAGCATCCAGAGTGGTGGGGAACTTCAGTATTTT,CASSIQSGGELQYF
14,NA,NA,TRBJ2-7,TRBV20-1,TGCAGTGCTAGAGTTTTAGCGGACTCCTACGAGCAGTACTTC,CSARVLADSYEQYF
14,NA,few,TRBJ1-4,TRBV6-5,TGTGCCAGCAGTTACGACGGGTCAGCGGAAAAACTGTTTTTT,CASSYDGSAEKLFF
13,NA,NA,TRBJ2-2,TRBV29-1,TGCAGCGTCGGGGATTCGAACACCGGGGAGCTGTTTTTT,CSVGDSNTGELFF
13,NA,NA,TRBJ2-1,TRBV10-3,TGTGCCATCAAGGCACTTTCCTACAATGAGCAGTTCTTC,CAIKALSYNEQFF
17,NA,many,TRBJ2-2,TRBV15,TGTGCCACCAGCAGAGGAGAACTTTCACCTTACACCGGGGAGCTGTTTTTT,CATSRGELSPYTGELFF
17,TRBD2,NA,TRBJ2-1,TRBV5-1,TGCGCCAGCAGCTTGATGTTAGCGGGAATCACCTACAATGAGCAGTTCTTC,CASSLMLAGITYNEQFF
13,NA,few,TRBJ1-2,TRBV6-5,TGTGCCAGCAGTTACGTTCGGGACTATGGCTACACCTTC,CASSYVRDYGYTF
12,NA,many,TRBJ2-7,TRBV5-1,TGCGCCAGCAGCTTGGGTCCGGGATGGCAGTACTTC,CASSLGPGWQYF
13,NA,NA,TRBJ2-7,TRBV29-1,TGCAGCGCTCTGGGACGGCACTTCTACGAGCAGTACTTC,CSALGRHFYEQYF
13,TRBD1,few,TRBJ1-1,TRBV11-2,TGTGCCAGCAGCTTACCGGGACAGGGTGGAGCTTTCTTT,CASSLPGQGGAFF
16,NA,NA,TRBJ1-1,TRBV4-2,TGTGCCAGCAGCCAAGTGGTCGAAGGGCTGAACACTGAAGCTTTCTTT,CASSQVVEGLNTEAFF
13,NA,NA,TRBJ2-7,TRBV30,TGTGCCTGGAGCCCAGGGTGGGGGCTGGAGCAGTACTTC,CAWSPGWGLEQYF
13,NA,few,TRBJ1-6,TRBV5-1,TGCGCCAGCAGCTCCGCCCTATCCACACCCCTCCACTTT,CASSSALSTPLHF
15,NA,many,TRBJ2-1,TRBV15,TGTGCCACCAGCAGAGAGGGGGACCCCTACAATGAGCAGTTCTTC,CATSREGDPYNEQFF
16,NA,NA,TRBJ2-1,TRBV7-9,TGTGCCAGCAGCCCCCAGGGGGGAGCTATTGACAATGAGCAGTTCTTC,CASSPQGGAIDNEQFF
13,NA,NA,TRBJ1-2,TRBV7-2,TGTGCCAGCAGCATCGGAGCTAACTATGGCTACACCTTC,CASSIGANYGYTF
12,NA,few,TRBJ2-5,TRBV15,TGTGCCACCAGCAGGGGGGATCGGACCCAGTACTTC,CATSRGDRTQYF
15,TRBD1,few,TRBJ2-7,TRBV20-1,TGCAGTGCTAGAGATGAGGGGACAGTCTCCTACGAGCAGTACTTC,CSARDEGTVSYEQYF
16,TRBD1,few,TRBJ2-1,TRBV14,TGTGCCAGCAGCCTGGATTGGACAGGGTCCTACAATGAGCAGTTCTTC,CASSLDWTGSYNEQFF
18,NA,NA,TRBJ2-1,TRBV7-7,TGTGCCAGCAGCTTAGTGCTTTTGGCGGCCAATCCGAATAATGAGCAGTTCTTC,CASSLVLLAANPNNEQFF
15,NA,many,TRBJ2-7,TRBV5-1,TGCGCCAGCAGTATAGACAGGACGGGCTCCTACGAGCAGTACTTC,CASSIDRTGSYEQYF
9,NA,many,TRBJ2-7,TRBV9,TGTGCCAGCGGCGGGTGGCAGTACTTC,CASGGWQYF
15,TRBD1,few,TRBJ2-7,TRBV5-1,TGCGCCAGCAGCTCGGGACAGGAGACCTACGGCGAGCAGTACTTC,CASSSGQETYGEQYF
18,TRBD1,NA,TRBJ2-7,TRBV11-1,TGTGCCAGCAGCTTCACTAATTTTAGGACAGGGGCTTTCTACGAGCAGTACTTC,CASSFTNFRTGAFYEQYF
15,TRBD2,few,TRBJ2-1,TRBV7-6,TGTGCCAGCAGCTCGCCGGCGGGAGCGTACAATGAGCAGTTCTTC,CASSSPAGAYNEQFF
12,TRBD2,NA,TRBJ2-7,TRBV2,TGTGCCAGCATCCTTTGGGAGGGGGAGCAGTACTTC,CASILWEGEQYF
14,TRBD1,many,TRBJ2-2,TRBV10-3,TGTGCCATCGGAACAGGGGAAAACACCGGGGAGCTGTTTTTT,CAIGTGENTGELFF
18,TRBD2,NA,TRBJ2-7,TRBV5-1,TGCGCCAGCAGCTTGGGCTCAACTAGCGGTCTAACAACCTACGAGCAGTACTTC,CASSLGSTSGLTTYEQYF